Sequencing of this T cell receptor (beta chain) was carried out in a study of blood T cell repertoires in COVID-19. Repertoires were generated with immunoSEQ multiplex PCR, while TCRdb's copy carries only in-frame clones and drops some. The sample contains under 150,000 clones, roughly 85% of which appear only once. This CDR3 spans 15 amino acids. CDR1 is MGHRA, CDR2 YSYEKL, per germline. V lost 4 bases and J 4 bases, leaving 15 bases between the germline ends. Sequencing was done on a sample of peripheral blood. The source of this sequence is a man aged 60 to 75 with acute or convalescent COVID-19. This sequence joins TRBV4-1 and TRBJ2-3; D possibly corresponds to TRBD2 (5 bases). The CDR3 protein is CASSPLWEWADTQYF. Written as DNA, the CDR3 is TGCGCCAGCAGCCCTCTTTGGGAGTGGGCAGATACGCAGTATTTT.